These T cell receptor beta chains were read from a single sample in a study of blood T cell repertoires in COVID-19. The repertoire was sequenced with immunoSEQ multiplex PCR; TCRdb's copy has only in-frame clones and lacks some. This repertoire shows tens of thousands of clones, approximately 90% found once; its top ten account for 0.35% to 0.4%. The sequencing input was peripheral blood. These receptors were collected from a man in his forties or fifties with COVID-19, enrolled during active disease. CDR3s leave out the opening cysteine and the closing phenylalanine or tryptophan. D genes are given only for firm matches.

v_call: TRBV5-8
cdr3_length: 14
d_call: NA
cdr3_aa: ASSLYLRSITDTQY

v_call: TRBV20-1
cdr3_length: 9
d_call: NA
cdr3_aa: SARGAYEQY

v_call: TRBV4-3
cdr3_length: 15
d_call: TRBD1
cdr3_aa: ASSQAGGQDGNTEAF

v_call: TRBV4-3
cdr3_length: 12
d_call: TRBD1
cdr3_aa: ASSVQGGYQPQH

v_call: TRBV29-1
cdr3_length: 12
d_call: NA
cdr3_aa: SVKIGDYNSPLH

v_call: TRBV18
cdr3_length: 16
d_call: TRBD2
cdr3_aa: ASSPRVWTSGRDNEQF

v_call: TRBV7-2
cdr3_length: 13
d_call: NA
cdr3_aa: ASSLEEGPNQPQH

v_call: TRBV5-1
cdr3_length: 13
d_call: NA
cdr3_aa: ASSFFHGPQETQY

v_call: TRBV20-1
cdr3_length: 9
d_call: NA
cdr3_aa: SASRGEEAF

v_call: TRBV6-5
cdr3_length: 11
d_call: TRBD1
cdr3_aa: ASSTGGYSPLH

v_call: TRBV3-1/TRBV3-2
cdr3_length: 8
d_call: NA
cdr3_aa: ASIVAGAF

v_call: TRBV15
cdr3_length: 14
d_call: TRBD2
cdr3_aa: ATSRVGRAGSYEQY

v_call: TRBV6-5
cdr3_length: 12
d_call: TRBD1
cdr3_aa: ASSYSGTGDKAF

v_call: TRBV2
cdr3_length: 12
d_call: NA
cdr3_aa: ASNREGSNQPQH

v_call: TRBV19
cdr3_length: 13
d_call: TRBD2
cdr3_aa: ASSRATGGPETQY

v_call: TRBV29-1
cdr3_length: 12
d_call: NA
cdr3_aa: SVAPGGGNYEQY

v_call: TRBV21-1
cdr3_length: 12
d_call: NA
cdr3_aa: ASSIASSGSEQY

v_call: TRBV4-2
cdr3_length: 14
d_call: TRBD2
cdr3_aa: ASSQGLAGGAYEQY

v_call: TRBV3-1/TRBV3-2
cdr3_length: 12
d_call: NA
cdr3_aa: ASSQARRLGKLF

v_call: TRBV19
cdr3_length: 14
d_call: TRBD1
cdr3_aa: ASSIREQGARQPQH

v_call: TRBV25-1
cdr3_length: 11
d_call: NA
cdr3_aa: ASSGQEVETQY

v_call: TRBV5-1
cdr3_length: 12
d_call: TRBD1
cdr3_aa: ASSPDRGSYEQY

v_call: TRBV15
cdr3_length: 12
d_call: NA
cdr3_aa: ATRSGLSYNEQF

v_call: TRBV18
cdr3_length: 14
d_call: NA
cdr3_aa: ASSPPQGGKANEQF

v_call: TRBV7-6
cdr3_length: 13
d_call: TRBD2
cdr3_aa: ASSFGTSGGNEQF

v_call: TRBV6-2/TRBV6-3
cdr3_length: 12
d_call: TRBD1
cdr3_aa: ASSFPGQQETQY

v_call: TRBV19
cdr3_length: 15
d_call: TRBD2
cdr3_aa: ASSAASGSPPEIKQF

v_call: TRBV9
cdr3_length: 15
d_call: NA
cdr3_aa: ASSVATRGTGANVLT

v_call: TRBV2
cdr3_length: 12
d_call: NA
cdr3_aa: ASSDSLAAYEQY

v_call: TRBV5-1
cdr3_length: 11
d_call: TRBD2
cdr3_aa: ASSRLARDEQF

v_call: TRBV3-1/TRBV3-2
cdr3_length: 12
d_call: TRBD1
cdr3_aa: ASSRQGADTEAF

v_call: TRBV7-9
cdr3_length: 11
d_call: NA
cdr3_aa: ASRPPRAYEQY

v_call: TRBV5-1
cdr3_length: 13
d_call: NA
cdr3_aa: ASSLLGPANTEAF

v_call: TRBV19
cdr3_length: 13
d_call: TRBD2
cdr3_aa: ASSPGTSDSYEQY

v_call: TRBV19
cdr3_length: 13
d_call: TRBD2
cdr3_aa: ASSGGLAGEYEQF

v_call: TRBV11-3
cdr3_length: 14
d_call: TRBD1
cdr3_aa: ASSPGPGTGYNEQF

v_call: TRBV5-1
cdr3_length: 12
d_call: NA
cdr3_aa: ASRPQGTGNTIY